The 13 T cell receptor beta chains below all came from one sample that was sequenced in a study of T cells in localized non-small cell lung cancer (dated by TCRdb to the early 2020s). Library preparation was by the immunoSEQ multiplex PCR assay. TCRdb took over this immuneACCESS table, retaining in-frame rearrangements with V and J assigned. Such tables are incomplete; in checked studies, under half of the missing clones stem from an unresolved V gene, and the remainder is unexplained. This sample holds roughly 72,000 clones; around 81% were observed only once. The ten largest make up about a tenth of the sample. Sequencing used peripheral blood, obtained before any cancer treatment. The source of these receptors is a female donor of 60 years or more with stage I lung adenocarcinoma.

The rearrangement joins TRBV5-4 to TRBJ2-1; D gene ambiguous. The CDR3 consists of 15 residues. Germline loops: CDR1 SGHNT, CDR2 YYREEE (reference sequence). V was cut by 2 bases and J by 3 bases, with 12 bases left in between. As DNA, the CDR3 is TGTGCCAGCAGCTTTACGCAGATTATCTACAATGAGCAGTTCTTC. Its protein product is CASSFTQIIYNEQFF.

The chain uses TRBV11-2 and TRBJ2-5; a weak D match, TRBD2 (6 bases). Germline-derived CDR1 and CDR2 are SGHAT and FQNNGV. Between the trimmed V and J ends, which lost 0 bases and 5 bases, there was a span of 16 bases. CDR3 size: 16 residues. The CDR3 here is CASSLDAGLAFETQYF. Here the CDR3 DNA reads TGTGCCAGCAGCTTAGATGCGGGGCTAGCTTTTGAGACCCAGTACTTC.

The J gene is TRBJ2-5, the V gene TRBV7-2; 7 nucleotides agree with TRBD1. Germline CDR1 is SGHTA and CDR2 is FQGNSA. V was pared by 1 base and J by 9 bases, with 5 bases of the junction left unmatched. This CDR3 has 13 residues. The CDR3 DNA reads TGTGCCAGCAGCTTAGAAAGGGGGCGGCCCCAGTACTTC. This codes for CASSLERGRPQYF.

This sequence joins TRBV7-8 and TRBJ1-1, with a weak D call TRBD1 (5 bases). The CDR3 is 14 amino acids. Germline-derived CDR1 and CDR2 are SGHVS and FQNEAQ. Trimming removed 3 bases from V and 3 bases from J, with 11 bases in between. CDR3 in amino acids: CASSFQPRDTEAFF. CDR3 coding DNA: TGTGCCAGCAGCTTCCAGCCCAGGGACACTGAAGCTTTCTTT.

The chain recombines TRBV7-9 with TRBJ1-5; a possible D gene is TRBD1 (5 bases). V shed 3 bases and J shed 7 bases, with 10 bases lying between them. Germline lookup yields CDR1 SEHNR and CDR2 FQNEAQ (reference sequence). This CDR3 region has 13 residues. CDR3 coding DNA: TGTGCCAGCAGCTTTGGGGGTCCGCAGCCCCAGCATTTT. Its protein is CASSFGGPQPQHF.

V is TRBV6-5 and J is TRBJ1-4, with D perhaps TRBD1 (5 bases). Germline values: CDR1 MNHEY, CDR2 SVGAGI. The length of the CDR3 is 14 residues. Trimming cost V 4 bases and J 8 bases, with 14 bases left between them. Here the CDR3 reads CASSFDSPGEKLFF. Here the CDR3 DNA reads TGTGCCAGCAGTTTCGACAGCCCTGGGGAAAAACTGTTTTTT.

The J gene is TRBJ2-2, the V gene TRBV6-5, with 9 bases fitting TRBD2. Looked up from germline, CDR1 is MNHEY and CDR2 is SVGAGI. J was trimmed by 4 bases and V by 0 bases; bases with no gene match: 0. The CDR3 contains 15 residues. CDR3: CASSYSREGTGELFF. In DNA, the CDR3 is TGTGCCAGCAGTTACTCGCGGGAGGGCACCGGGGAGCTGTTTTTT.

The chain carries TRBV5-1 and TRBJ2-5; TRBD2 is a possible D gene (8 bases). In germline, CDR1 is SGHRS, CDR2 YFSETQ. With 5 bases removed from V and 11 bases from J, the gap between germline ends came to 25 bases. There are 15 residues in the CDR3. CDR3 region: CASREGAAGAREQYF. CDR3 sequence (DNA): TGCGCCAGCAGGGAGGGGGCAGCGGGAGCAAGGGAGCAGTACTTC. Together with reference TRBV5-1 and TRBJ2-5, the CDR3 gives the full variable domain: KAGVTQTPRYLIKTRGQQVTLSCSPISGHRSVSWYQQTPGQGLQFLFEYFSETQRNKGNFPGRFSGRQFSNSRSEMNVSTLELGDSALYLCASREGAAGAREQYFGPGTRLLVL.

V is TRBV7-2 and J is TRBJ2-5; D call uncertain. This CDR3 comprises 13 residues. Trimming took off 5 bases at V and 0 bases at J, with 7 bases between the two ends. Germline loops: CDR1 SGHTA, CDR2 FQGNSA. CDR3: CASSSVNQETQYF. In nucleotides, the CDR3 is TGTGCCAGCAGCAGTGTCAACCAAGAGACCCAGTACTTC. Based on the CDR3 plus reference TRBV7-2 and TRBJ2-5, the full variable domain is GAGVSQSPSNKVTEKGKDVELRCDPISGHTALYWYRQSLGQGLEFLIYFQGNSAPDKSGLPSDRFSAERTGGSVSTLTIQRTQQEDSAVYLCASSSVNQETQYFGPGTRLLVL.

The chain links TRBV5-1 to TRBJ2-3; no definite D call. This CDR3 is built from 15 residues. Germline-derived CDR1 and CDR2 are SGHRS and YFSETQ. Trimming took off 0 bases at V and 4 bases at J, with 12 bases between the two ends. The CDR3 spells CASSLDGVGSDTQYF. In DNA form, the CDR3 reads TGCGCCAGCAGCTTGGATGGGGTTGGGTCAGATACGCAGTATTTT.

The chain employs TRBV7-2 and TRBJ2-1; TRBD2 matches at 9 bases. This CDR3 region has 18 residues. In germline, CDR1 is SGHTA, CDR2 FQGNSA. V was clipped by 1 base and J by 4 bases; unmatched bases: 11. The CDR3 nucleotides read TGTGCCAGCAGCTTAGTAGGAGGGGCTAGCGGGGTTTACAATGAGCAGTTCTTC. This encodes CASSLVGGASGVYNEQFF.

The V gene is TRBV27, the J gene TRBJ2-1; D may be TRBD1 (6 bases). CDR1 MNHEY and CDR2 SMNVEV come from the germline V gene (reference sequence). Trimming stripped 7 bases from V and 2 bases from J, with 21 bases between. The CDR3 extends over 17 amino acids. Here the CDR3 DNA reads TGTGCCAGCAAACGGGACACCTCTTCAGGCACCTACAATGAGCAGTTCTTC. Translation: CASKRDTSSGTYNEQFF.

The chain joins TRBV10-3 to TRBJ1-2; D remains ambiguous. Germline V gives CDR1 ENHRY, CDR2 SYGVKD. Trimming shortened V by 1 base and J by 2 bases, and 5 bases separated the two germline ends. This CDR3 spans 13 amino acids. CDR3 sequence (DNA): TGTGCCATCAGTGAGTGGCAAAACTATGGCTACACCTTC. Residues: CAISEWQNYGYTF.